The entry that follows covers one TCR beta chain sequence. Its antigen is unknown. Treatment: oral pan-JAK inhibitor, 5-10 mg twice daily. CD4+ and CD8+ T cells were sorted from PBMCs. This sample was taken from a study of CD8+ T cells in alopecia areata. J was trimmed by 2 bases and V by 4 bases; bases with no gene match: 6. There are 15 residues in the CDR3. From germline, CDR1 is LGHNA and CDR2 YSLEER. Regarding the study as a whole: One nonresponder leaves baseline CD8+ expansion's link to response uncertain. Compared with normal scalp, lesional scalp had higher clonality and more expanded CD8+ clones.

After isolation, RNA underwent reverse transcription to generate cDNA as the sequencing template. Sequencing was performed with immunoSEQ multiplex PCR; in TCRdb, only in-frame clones are kept and a portion is missing. This table has approximately 210,000 clones, roughly 66% appearing once. The TCR sequence derives from a human donor with alopecia areata. The rearrangement uses TRBV4-3 and TRBJ2-5; TRBD2 agrees at 8 bases. The input for sequencing was CD4+ T cells sorted from blood, taken around week 46, from a patient treated with tofacitinib. Written as DNA, the CDR3 is TGCGCCAGCAGCCCGTCAGGACTAGCTCAAGAGACCCAGTACTTC. It codes for CASSPSGLAQETQYF.